What follows is one T cell receptor beta chain and its context. Authors' analysis steps: Amplification of reference gene primers provided the estimated nucleated cell counts. Data came from immunoSEQ multiplex PCR; TCRdb stores just in-frame clones and leaves some out. Clone size and V and J calls were adopted from that table, with D and trimming inferred from the DNA. Of fewer than 85,000 clones in the sample, 88% were seen once. The data are from a study of blood T cell repertoires in COVID-19. Study information: The origin of the acute and convalescent COVID-19 samples was the United States, Italy and Spain.

The source material was peripheral blood. The receptor's source is a human donor in a cohort sampled during active COVID-19.

The CDR3 sequence is CASSSTTGRPYEQYF. As DNA, the CDR3 is TGTGCCAGCAGTTCCACGACAGGGAGACCCTACGAGCAGTACTTC. The chain couples TRBV27 to TRBJ2-7; 7 bases map to TRBD1. Germline CDR1 reads MNHEY; CDR2 reads SMNVEV (reference sequence). The J segment lost 2 bases and the V segment lost 4 bases, leaving 8 bases of the junction unmatched. The CDR3 runs 15 residues.